The rows below give T cell receptor beta chains drawn from one sample of a study of blood T cells in healthy people across ages. One entry per CDR3 protein, called by TCRdb with MiXCR from the 5' RACE reads. The data show over 450,000 distinct CDR3 sequences, about 25% seen once. These data were also reused for a study on T cells of mothers and their children.

Source material: blood. These receptors all stem from a boy younger than 18 in good health. Both conserved end residues are part of each CDR3. A D gene is named only where the DNA matches it firmly. Clone size, where shown, is once, few, many, or a class for clones that have expanded.

TRBD2	TRBV20-1	TRBJ2-1	-	CSARDRTSGGVREQFF	TGCAGTGCTAGAGATCGCACTAGCGGGGGAGTACGTGAGCAGTTCTTC
-	TRBV7-8	TRBJ2-3	few	CASSLFSVRDSRLLYTQYF	TGTGCCAGCAGCTTATTTTCTGTGCGGGACTCCCGACTATTATATACGCAGTATTTT
-	TRBV12-3/TRBV12-4	TRBJ2-5	-	CASTKGGLLTQYF	TGTGCCAGCACCAAAGGGGGGTTGTTGACCCAGTACTTC
-	TRBV10-3	TRBJ2-5	many	CAIPVLVREETQYF	TGTGCCATCCCCGTACTAGTTCGCGAAGAGACCCAGTACTTC
TRBD1	TRBV4-3	TRBJ2-7	few	CASSQGTTGDSYEQYF	TGCGCCAGCAGCCAAGGGACAACAGGGGATTCCTACGAGCAGTACTTC
-	TRBV12-3/TRBV12-4	TRBJ2-5	-	CASSAHGDLKETQYF	TGTGCCAGCAGTGCCCACGGGGACTTGAAAGAGACCCAGTACTTC
TRBD2	TRBV18	TRBJ2-1	few	CASFIGTSSYNEQFF	TGTGCCAGCTTCATAGGGACTAGCTCCTACAATGAGCAGTTCTTC
-	TRBV5-1	TRBJ2-4	few	CASSPNRAGVAKNIQYF	TGTGCCAGCAGCCCAAATCGGGCAGGGGTGGCCAAAAACATTCAGTACTTC
-	TRBV11-2	TRBJ2-1	many	CASSFGQGPYNEQFF	TGTGCCAGCAGTTTTGGGCAGGGCCCCTACAATGAGCAGTTCTTC
TRBD2	TRBV20-1	TRBJ2-7	few	CSAEETSGSIEQYF	TGCAGTGCCGAGGAAACTAGCGGGAGTATCGAGCAGTACTTC
TRBD2	TRBV7-9	TRBJ2-1	-	CASSRRTSVSYNEQFF	TGTGCCAGCAGCCGCCGGACTAGCGTCTCCTACAATGAGCAGTTCTTC
TRBD1	TRBV10-3	TRBJ2-5	-	CAISESSRTGSFLQETQYF	TGTGCCATCAGTGAGTCGAGCCGGACAGGGTCATTCTTACAAGAGACCCAGTACTTC
-	TRBV12-3/TRBV12-4	TRBJ2-1	-	CASSLGGAAYEQFF	TGTGCCAGCAGTTTAGGGGGGGCAGCGTATGAGCAGTTCTTC
TRBD1	TRBV20-1	TRBJ1-6	-	CSARPGQGTSSYNSPLHF	TGCAGTGCTAGGCCGGGACAGGGGACGAGCTCCTATAATTCACCCCTCCACTTT
TRBD1	TRBV14	TRBJ1-6	-	CASSQLHTGGNSPLHF	TGTGCCAGCAGCCAACTCCACACAGGGGGGAATTCACCCCTCCACTTT
-	TRBV9	TRBJ2-1	-	CAGSVEGRREQFF	TGTGCCGGCAGCGTAGAGGGTCGGAGAGAGCAGTTCTTC
-	TRBV4-3	TRBJ2-7	many	CASSQDGPGTVHEQYF	TGCGCCAGCAGCCAAGATGGTCCGGGGACGGTCCACGAGCAGTACTTC
TRBD2	TRBV28	TRBJ2-1	few	CASSFLAVNNEQFF	TGTGCCAGCAGTTTCCTAGCGGTCAACAATGAGCAGTTCTTC
TRBD1	TRBV7-6	TRBJ1-1	-	CASSLDPTGVFQDTEAFF	TGTGCCAGCAGCTTGGACCCTACAGGGGTGTTCCAGGACACTGAAGCTTTCTTT
-	TRBV9	TRBJ1-1	-	CASSAETGTWTEAFF	TGTGCCAGCAGCGCAGAAACGGGGACCTGGACTGAAGCTTTCTTT
TRBD2	TRBV5-1	TRBJ2-3	few	CASRGTSGSTDTQYF	TGCGCCAGCAGGGGGACTAGCGGTAGCACAGATACGCAGTATTTT
-	TRBV5-1	TRBJ1-1	once	CASSLFWENTEAFF	TGCGCCAGCAGCTTGTTCTGGGAAAACACTGAAGCTTTCTTT
-	TRBV7-6	TRBJ2-7	-	CASSIALEPYEQYF	TGTGCCAGCTCAATCGCCCTAGAGCCCTACGAGCAGTACTTC
-	TRBV24-1	TRBJ1-5	-	CATSLETSNQPQHF	TGTGCCACCAGTCTAGAAACTAGCAATCAGCCCCAGCATTTT
TRBD1	TRBV5-1	TRBJ2-6	few	CASSLGTGGSLSGANVLTF	TGCGCCAGCAGCTTGGGGACAGGGGGCTCCCTTTCTGGGGCCAACGTCCTGACTTTC
TRBD1	TRBV5-5	TRBJ2-7	-	CASSLFGTGDYEQYF	TGTGCCAGCAGCCTGTTCGGGACAGGGGACTACGAGCAGTACTTC
TRBD1	TRBV7-9	TRBJ1-1	few	CASSLEGAGAEAFF	TGTGCCAGCAGCTTAGAGGGGGCAGGGGCTGAAGCTTTCTTT
TRBD1	TRBV10-3	TRBJ1-4	-	CAISDQTGGKEKLFF	TGTGCCATCAGTGACCAGACAGGGGGAAAAGAAAAACTGTTTTTT
-	TRBV6-6	TRBJ2-2	-	CASSYSKGYTGELFF	TGTGCCAGCAGTTACTCGAAGGGGTACACCGGGGAGCTGTTTTTT
TRBD2	TRBV7-8	TRBJ2-7	-	CASSFRDYVGEQYF	TGTGCCAGCAGCTTCCGGGACTACGTGGGGGAGCAGTACTTC
TRBD2	TRBV20-1	TRBJ2-5	few	CSARGLAAEGRETQYF	TGCAGTGCTAGAGGGCTAGCGGCCGAAGGTCGAGAGACCCAGTACTTC
TRBD2	TRBV3-1	TRBJ2-1	few	CASSPGTSGNHEQFF	TGTGCCAGCAGTCCGGGGACTAGCGGGAACCATGAGCAGTTCTTC
-	TRBV7-9	TRBJ2-2	many	CASSLEQGTGELFF	TGTGCCAGCAGCCTCGAACAGGGTACCGGGGAGCTGTTTTTT
TRBD1	TRBV4-3	TRBJ2-3	few	CASSLTLGQGPDTQYF	TGCGCCAGCAGCCTAACCCTAGGACAGGGTCCAGATACGCAGTATTTT
TRBD1	TRBV29-1	TRBJ2-7	-	CSGRDREYEQYF	TGCAGCGGCCGGGACAGGGAGTACGAGCAGTACTTC
TRBD1	TRBV28	TRBJ1-5	few	CASSSQQGDQPQHF	TGTGCCAGCAGTTCTCAACAGGGGGACCAGCCCCAGCATTTT
-	TRBV9	TRBJ1-5	-	CASGQGQVNQPQHF	TGTGCCAGCGGCCAGGGACAAGTTAATCAGCCCCAGCATTTT
TRBD1	TRBV6-4	TRBJ2-5	-	CASSAGQGGETQYF	TGTGCCAGCAGTGCCGGACAGGGGGGGGAGACCCAGTACTTC
-	TRBV7-9	TRBJ2-5	few	CASSLELAWKETQYF	TGTGCCAGCAGCTTAGAGCTAGCGTGGAAAGAGACCCAGTACTTC
-	TRBV29-1	TRBJ1-3	few	CSVEKRVGNTIYF	TGCAGCGTTGAAAAACGGGTTGGAAACACCATATATTTT
-	TRBV7-9	TRBJ2-1	-	CASSYTGNEQFF	TGTGCCAGCAGTTATACAGGGAATGAGCAGTTCTTC
-	TRBV5-8	TRBJ1-4	-	CASSSFRVGKLFF	TGTGCCAGCAGCTCCTTCAGGGTCGGAAAACTGTTTTTT
-	TRBV10-3	TRBJ1-4	-	CAISDRDEKRFF	TGTGCCATCAGTGACAGGGATGAAAAACGGTTTTTT
TRBD2	TRBV7-2	TRBJ2-6	-	CASSPLSGVSGANVLTF	TGTGCCAGCAGCCCACTCAGCGGGGTTTCTGGGGCCAACGTCCTGACTTTC
TRBD1	TRBV28	TRBJ2-2	few	CASSLSVGTGSRWVTGELFF	TGTGCCAGCAGTTTATCTGTCGGGACAGGGTCTCGATGGGTCACCGGGGAGCTGTTTTTT
-	TRBV2	TRBJ1-1	few	CASSDVGNTEAFF	TGTGCCAGCAGTGATGTAGGGAATACTGAAGCTTTCTTT
-	TRBV19	TRBJ2-3	-	CASSMGGGLAQYF	TGTGCCAGTAGTATGGGAGGCGGTTTGGCGCAGTATTTT
-	TRBV7-2	TRBJ1-2	-	CASSFTPPGPHGYTF	TGTGCCAGCAGCTTTACACCACCAGGGCCCCATGGCTACACCTTC
-	TRBV7-2	TRBJ2-3	-	CASSLSPSVNGDTQYF	TGTGCCAGCAGCTTATCTCCCAGCGTCAACGGGGATACGCAGTATTTT
TRBD1	TRBV7-9	TRBJ2-1	-	CASSNRQGGSSYNEQFF	TGTGCCAGCAGCAACCGACAGGGGGGGAGCTCCTACAATGAGCAGTTCTTC
TRBD1	TRBV7-6	TRBJ1-4	few	CASSGTGGGFGEKLFF	TGTGCCAGCAGCGGAACAGGGGGAGGTTTTGGTGAAAAACTGTTTTTT
-	TRBV7-9	TRBJ2-7	few	CASSLSTDPSEQYF	TGTGCCAGCAGCTTATCGACAGACCCTTCCGAGCAGTACTTC
TRBD1	TRBV20-1	TRBJ1-6	few	CSARDGTGDSSLHF	TGCAGTGCTAGAGACGGGACAGGGGATTCATCCCTCCACTTT
-	TRBV6-5	TRBJ2-5	-	CASSYSSVQETQYF	TGTGCCAGCAGTTACTCTAGCGTGCAAGAGACCCAGTACTTC